Described below is a single TCR beta chain sequence and its context. Its antigen remains undetermined. Per-base quality was not reported, and no clone a single base away is much larger than it. Ficoll-Paque density gradient centrifugation was the method used to isolate PBMCs. The sample originates from a study of T-cell memory formation after mild COVID-19 (dated by TCRdb to the early 2020s). About the study as a whole: TCR sequence clusters from the two donors were largely donor specific. In a couple of donors, T-cell clones that expanded and contracted after mild COVID-19 were tracked by sequencing TCRalpha and TCRbeta repertoires over time. The cohort was made up of two young adult volunteers, one female and one male, who were previously healthy.

CDR1 is given as SNHLY and CDR2 as FYNNEI, both from the germline V gene. The CDR3 holds 15 amino acids from the cysteine to the phenylalanine. CDR3 DNA only is kept here, 45 bases in frame from base 1. V was cut back by 6 bases and J by 2 bases, leaving a gap of 16 bases between them. Overall results and qualifications from the work: Clones contracting from day 15 to 85 had balanced CD4/CD8 phenotypes, while a second wave expanding from day 15 to 37 was biased towards CD4+. The study included only a couple of mild cases, and larger cohorts that include severe cases with pre-infection samples were judged to be necessary. The second-wave clones that peaked on day 37 were not confirmed to be SARS-CoV-2 specific. Contracting CD4+ clones turned up mainly in the CM and EM memory subsets, whereas EMRA was where CD8+ clones were enriched. The detection of some responding clones in pre-infection memory suggests that pre-existing cross-reactive memory T cells joined the SARS-CoV-2 response.

Instrument used: Illumina NovaSeq 6000. TCRalpha and TCRbeta cDNA libraries were constructed by 5'RACE with constant-segment primers, with sample barcodes and unique molecular identifiers being introduced. Trizol reagent was used to extract RNA from every sample. Amplification of the libraries took two PCR steps, and the second step added a second sample barcode plus Illumina TruSeq adapters. Libraries were sequenced on an Illumina NovaSeq with 2 x 150 bp paired-end reads. Regarding the original processing steps: Demultiplexing of reads and collapsing into UMI-guided consensus sequences were performed with migec v1.2.7. Using mixcr v2.1.11, UMI consensuses were aligned to TRA and TRB V and J templates and then assembled into clonotypes. Clonotypes were classified as expanded or contracted when called significant by both edgeR and NoisET, with noise models trained on biological replicates. For edgeR calls, the thresholds were a false discovery rate-adjusted p below 0.01 and a log2 fold-change of 1. As an exploratory analysis of dynamics, max-normalized trajectories of the 1000 most abundant clonotypes were examined by PCA with hierarchical clustering. The CD4 or CD8 phenotype of responding clones was assigned using the separately sequenced CD4+ and CD8+ repertoires. Starting from the raw public reads, TCRdb applied fastp trimming at Q25, assembled clones with MiXCR and retained in-frame beta chains. When rows share a CDR3 protein, they turn into one entry using the most common DNA and genes. TCRdb, not the original authors, processed these V and J calls. For this sample the table gives hundreds of thousands of distinct CDR3 sequences, of which about a fifth were detected only once. The ten largest make up 7.5% to 9.5% of the sample.

The rearrangement joined TRBV2 to TRBJ2-5; the D segment could be TRBD1, given 5 matching bases. The TCR originated in an adult woman who had mild COVID-19 (a few samples of this study predate the infection). The sample titles of this study are shuffled in the database, so cell type and time point are left out; the donor was told from shared clones. Source material: PBMCs or a T cell subset sorted from them (not recorded which). CDR3 reads: CASRESPDTQETQYF. The nucleotide sequence reads as follows: TGTGCCAGCAGGGAGAGTCCGGACACTCAAGAGACCCAGTACTTC.